This record looks at one T cell receptor beta chain sequence and its context. The sample belongs to a study of blood T cell repertoires in COVID-19. Study background: The United States, Italy and Spain were the sources of the acute and convalescent COVID-19 samples.

The table came from immunoSEQ multiplex PCR; TCRdb's copy has only in-frame clones and leaves some out. The sample lists roughly 120,000 clones, roughly 79% occurring once. This receptor was taken from a woman aged 80 or over with active or convalescent COVID-19. Sample: peripheral blood.

The CDR3 DNA sequence: TGTGCCAGTAGTATTGACAGGTACTATGGCTACACCTTC. Residues: CASSIDRYYGYTF. The genes are TRBV19 and TRBJ1-2; tentative D call: TRBD1 (6 bases). The germline gives CDR1 LNHDA, CDR2 SQIVND (reference sequence). The V gene lost 3 bases and the J gene lost 3 bases, with 8 bases spanning the gap. The CDR3 length is 13 residues.